One and the same sample provided the 7 T cell receptor beta chains below, sequenced in a study of early T cells in non-severe SARS-CoV-2 infection. TCRdb re-analysed the 5' RACE reads in MiXCR, keeping a single row per CDR3 protein. Among tens of thousands of distinct CDR3 sequences, 5.5% to 7% were seen once, and the ten largest hold about 4%. The sample comprised whole blood. These receptors came from an adult who was a healthcare worker with PCR-confirmed SARS-CoV-2 infection or an uninfected control (not recorded which).

In its sample, this clonotype was seen a few times. The V and J genes are TRBV18 and TRBJ2-3; no reliable D call. Trimming shortened V by 3 bases and J by 6 bases, and 28 bases separated the two germline ends. Germline CDR1 and CDR2: KGHSH and LQKENI. CDR3 length equals 19 residues. CDR3 in amino acids: CASSPGPYPSTETLDTQYF. CDR3 DNA: TGTGCCAGCTCACCGGGCCCATACCCAAGCACCGAGACCTTGGATACGCAGTATTTT.

This chain joins TRBV28 and TRBJ2-1, with D tentatively TRBD1 or TRBD2 (5 bases each). Per germline, CDR1 MDHEN and CDR2 SYDVKM. The V and J ends lost 7 bases and 3 bases respectively, with 16 bases between them. The CDR3 is made up of 15 amino acids. CDR3 protein: CASTSPEDNYNEQFF. The CDR3 DNA is TGTGCCAGCACCTCTCCGGAGGACAACTACAATGAGCAGTTCTTC.

A few counts support this clonotype. The J gene is TRBJ1-1, the V gene TRBV3-1; D is possibly TRBD1 (5 bases). The CDR3 covers 16 residues. V lost 4 bases and J lost 3, with 18 bases in between. Germline assignment: CDR1 LGHDT and CDR2 YNNKEL (reference sequence). The CDR3 region is CASSLWGNPKDTEAFF. The CDR3 coding sequence is TGTGCCAGCAGCCTATGGGGGAACCCGAAGGACACTGAAGCTTTCTTT. Full variable domain (rest looked up from reference TRBV3-1 and TRBJ1-1): DTAVSQTPKYLVTQMGNDKSIKCEQNLGHDTMYWYKQDSKKFLKIMFSYNNKELIINETVPNRFSPKSPDKAHLNLHINSLELGDSAVYFCASSLWGNPKDTEAFFGQGTRLTVV.

This clonotype has a handful of counts. The gene calls are TRBV28 and TRBJ1-6; 9 bases are shared with TRBD1. Germline trimming cut 0 bases from V and 6 bases from J; bases unmatched to any gene: 0. This CDR3 is built from 15 residues. CDR1 and CDR2 from the germline V gene are MDHEN and SYDVKM. CDR3 in DNA: TGTGCCAGCAGTTTATGGGGACAGGGTAATTCACCCCTCCACTTT. Translating it yields CASSLWGQGNSPLHF.

The V call is TRBV12-3 or TRBV12-4, the J call TRBJ2-2; D gene ambiguous. V was shortened by 1 base and J by 2 bases, with 11 bases between the two germline ends. The CDR3 sequence is 16 residues long. The CDR3 DNA reads as TGTGCCAGCAGTTTAGTCGGAGCAGCTAACACCGGGGAGCTGTTTTTT. Its translation is CASSLVGAANTGELFF.

The table lists this clonotype with many counts. This chain uses TRBV20-1 with TRBJ2-5; D may match TRBD1 or TRBD2 (5 bases each). V was clipped by 7 bases and J by 1 base, with 16 bases between them. The CDR3 contains 14 residues. Germline CDR1 is DFQATT and CDR2 is SNEGSKA (reference sequence). This CDR3 is CSGSRGLPQETQYF. As DNA, the CDR3 is TGCAGTGGTTCCCGGGGCCTCCCCCAAGAGACCCAGTACTTC.

This clonotype was counted at least ten times. The chain joins TRBV11-2 to TRBJ2-3; no firm D call. This CDR3 has 13 residues. Germline V gives CDR1 SGHAT, CDR2 FQNNGV. The V end lost 7 bases, the J end lost 2 bases, and 10 bases lay between the germline ends. Here the CDR3 DNA reads TGTGCCAGCACTAACGGAGACACAGATACGCAGTATTTT. This sequence encodes CASTNGDTDTQYF.